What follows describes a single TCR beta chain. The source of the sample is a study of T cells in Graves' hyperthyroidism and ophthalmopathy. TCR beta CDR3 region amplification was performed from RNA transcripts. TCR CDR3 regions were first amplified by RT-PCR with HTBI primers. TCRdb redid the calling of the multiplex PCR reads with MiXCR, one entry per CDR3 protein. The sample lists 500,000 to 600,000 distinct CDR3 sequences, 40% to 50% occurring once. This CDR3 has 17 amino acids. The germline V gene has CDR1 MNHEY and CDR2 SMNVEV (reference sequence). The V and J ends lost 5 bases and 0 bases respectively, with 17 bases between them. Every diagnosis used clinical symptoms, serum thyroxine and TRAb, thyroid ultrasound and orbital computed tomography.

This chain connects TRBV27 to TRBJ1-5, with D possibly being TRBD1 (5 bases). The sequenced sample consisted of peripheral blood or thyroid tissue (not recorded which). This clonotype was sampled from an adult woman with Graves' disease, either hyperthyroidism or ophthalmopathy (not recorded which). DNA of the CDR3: TGTGCCAGCAGTCCCAGGGTGAGGGCCGATAGCAATCAGCCCCAGCATTTT. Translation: CASSPRVRADSNQPQHF.